This T cell receptor (beta chain) emerged from a study of T cell changes during pregnancy in multiple sclerosis. Sequencing used immunoSEQ multiplex PCR; TCRdb keeps in-frame clones, though not all of them. The sample shows 42,000 or so clones, 90% of them seen only once. This receptor was identified in a female donor with multiple sclerosis, enrolled in a pregnancy study. The source material was CD8+ T cells from peripheral blood mononuclear cells, sampled in the first trimester of pregnancy.

This CDR3 is CASSLPQSGFDYGYTF. CDR3 nucleotides: TGCGCCAGCAGCCTCCCGCAGTCAGGGTTCGACTATGGCTACACCTTC. This sequence joins TRBV4-1 and TRBJ1-2; a weak D match, TRBD1 (5 bases). Trimming left V 4 bases short and J 3 bases short, with 18 bases between. Per germline, CDR1 MGHRA and CDR2 YSYEKL. The CDR3 sequence is 16 residues long.